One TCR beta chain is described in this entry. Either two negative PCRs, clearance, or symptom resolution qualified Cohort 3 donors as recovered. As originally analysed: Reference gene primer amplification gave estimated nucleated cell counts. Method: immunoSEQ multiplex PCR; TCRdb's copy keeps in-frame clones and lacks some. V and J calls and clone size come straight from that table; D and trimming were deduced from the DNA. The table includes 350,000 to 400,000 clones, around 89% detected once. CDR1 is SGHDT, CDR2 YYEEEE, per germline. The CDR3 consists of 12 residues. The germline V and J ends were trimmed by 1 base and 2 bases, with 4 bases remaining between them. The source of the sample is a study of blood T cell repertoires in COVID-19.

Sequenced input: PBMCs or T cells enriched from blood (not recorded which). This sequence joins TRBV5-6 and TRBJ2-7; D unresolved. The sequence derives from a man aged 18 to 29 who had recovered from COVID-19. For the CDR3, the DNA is TGTGCCAGCAGCTTGCCAGCCTACGAGCAGTACTTC. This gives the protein CASSLPAYEQYF.